This T cell receptor beta chain was captured in a study of control samples from healthy donors and cancer patients. V lost 4 bases to trimming and J lost 3 bases; unmatched junction nucleotides: 11. This CDR3 is 16 amino acids long. CDR1 is SGHKS, CDR2 YYEKEE, per germline (reference sequence). Data came from immunoSEQ multiplex PCR; TCRdb stores just in-frame clones and leaves some out. Among about 180,000 clones listed, 90% were seen once. The rearrangement links TRBV5-5 to TRBJ2-7; 9 nucleotides agree with TRBD1. Sequencing used blood. This sequence originates from a woman in her fifties or sixties in good health. Here the CDR3 DNA reads TGTGCCAGCAGCCCCGATGTAGGACAGGGGTTCTACGAGCAGTACTTC. This encodes CASSPDVGQGFYEQYF.